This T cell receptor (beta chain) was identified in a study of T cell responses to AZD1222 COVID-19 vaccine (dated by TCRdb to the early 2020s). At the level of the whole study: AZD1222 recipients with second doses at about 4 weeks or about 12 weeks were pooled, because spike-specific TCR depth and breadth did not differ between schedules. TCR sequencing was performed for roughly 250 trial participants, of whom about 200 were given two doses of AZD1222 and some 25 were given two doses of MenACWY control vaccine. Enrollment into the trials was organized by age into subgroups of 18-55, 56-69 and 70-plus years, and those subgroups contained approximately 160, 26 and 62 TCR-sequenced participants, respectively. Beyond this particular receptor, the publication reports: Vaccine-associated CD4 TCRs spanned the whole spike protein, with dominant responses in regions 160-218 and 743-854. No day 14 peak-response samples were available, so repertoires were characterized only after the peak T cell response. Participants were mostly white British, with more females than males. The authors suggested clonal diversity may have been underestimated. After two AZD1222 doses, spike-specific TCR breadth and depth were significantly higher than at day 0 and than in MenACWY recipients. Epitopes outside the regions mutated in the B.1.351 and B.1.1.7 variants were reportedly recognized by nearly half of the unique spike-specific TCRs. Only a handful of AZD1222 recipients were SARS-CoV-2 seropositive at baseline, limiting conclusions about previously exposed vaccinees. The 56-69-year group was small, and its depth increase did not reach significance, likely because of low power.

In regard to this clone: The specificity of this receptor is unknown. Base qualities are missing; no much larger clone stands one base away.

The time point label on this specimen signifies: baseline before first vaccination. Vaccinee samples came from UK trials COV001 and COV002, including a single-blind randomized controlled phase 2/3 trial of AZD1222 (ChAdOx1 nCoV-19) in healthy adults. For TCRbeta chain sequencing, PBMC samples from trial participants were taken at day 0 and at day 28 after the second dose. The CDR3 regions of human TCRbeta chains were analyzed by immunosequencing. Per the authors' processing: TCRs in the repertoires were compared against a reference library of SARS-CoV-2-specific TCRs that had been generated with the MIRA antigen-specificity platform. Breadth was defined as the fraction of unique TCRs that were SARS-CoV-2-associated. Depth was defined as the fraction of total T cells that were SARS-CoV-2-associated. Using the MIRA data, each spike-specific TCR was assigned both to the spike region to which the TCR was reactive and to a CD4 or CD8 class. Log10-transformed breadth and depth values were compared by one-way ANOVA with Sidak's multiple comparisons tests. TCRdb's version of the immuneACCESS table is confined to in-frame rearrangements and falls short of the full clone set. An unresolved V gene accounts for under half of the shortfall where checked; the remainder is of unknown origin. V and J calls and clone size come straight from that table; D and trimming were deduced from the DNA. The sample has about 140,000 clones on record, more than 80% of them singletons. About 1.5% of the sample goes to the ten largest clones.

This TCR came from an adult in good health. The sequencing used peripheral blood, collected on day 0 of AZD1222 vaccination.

The sequence in DNA is TGTGCCAGCAGCCTGCAGGGGGCGAGGTTCACTGAAGCTTTCTTT. The translation is CASSLQGARFTEAFF. In this chain, TRBV7-2 is recombined with TRBJ1-1, and TRBD1 matches 8 of the central bases. From the germline V gene, CDR1 is SGHTA and CDR2 is FQGNSA. Trimming leaves V shorter by 5 bases and J shorter by 4 bases, with the junction holding 9 bases beyond the gene matches. The CDR3 measures 15 amino acids from cysteine to phenylalanine. The read is trimmed to its CDR3 DNA, 45 bases read in frame from base 1. This CDR3, with the reference TRBV7-2 and TRBJ1-1 proteins standing in past its ends, gives the full variable domain GAGVSQSPSNKVTEKGKDVELRCDPISGHTALYWYRQSLGQGLEFLIYFQGNSAPDKSGLPSDRFSAERTGGSVSTLTIQRTQQEDSAVYLCASSLQGARFTEAFFGQGTRLTVV.